The following is a T cell receptor (beta chain) sequence with its context. Its antigen is as yet unknown. The record originates from a study of blood T cells in healthy people across ages. Study details: Per two T cells, template switching captured roughly one barcoded beta molecule.

The second PCR ran about 6 to 12 cycles with a sample-barcoded 5' primer and J-beta primers. A single record per CDR3 protein comes from TCRdb applying MiXCR to the 5' RACE reads. The table includes more than 1 million distinct CDR3 sequences, 40% to 55% detected once. V was clipped by 0 bases and J by 8 bases, with 12 bases between them. Germline CDR1 SGDLS, CDR2 YYNGEE. The CDR3 consists of 14 residues. The study's findings and limits: Per million T cells, the diversity of TCR beta decreased roughly linearly as age advanced. It was the long-lived donors that had more naive CD4+ cells and higher diversity than aged donors. Possibly confounding the expanded clonotype changes was the fact that donor CMV status was unknown.

V and J are TRBV9 and TRBJ2-1, with D perhaps TRBD2 (7 bases). The sample comprised blood. The clonotype comes from a woman aged 55-70 years in good health. CDR3 DNA sequence: TGTGCCAGCAGCGTAGCGGGGGGCAGGGATGAGCAGTTCTTC. Residues: CASSVAGGRDEQFF.